This T cell receptor beta chain was identified in a study of blood T cells in healthy people across ages (dated by TCRdb to between 2015 and 2016). Study-wide context: In model experiments, template switching captured about one uniquely barcoded TCR beta cDNA molecule for every two T cells. The study analyzed two additional independent replicas of 1 million unique cDNA reads from the same blood draw for two donors, one aged 18 to 30 and one aged 80 or older. The study measured age-related changes in TCR beta repertoire diversity using deep sequencing normalized with unique cDNA molecular identifiers. To avoid experimental bias, donors of different ages were randomly spread across the sequencing lanes. Four age groups were formed from the donors: young (average about 17 years), middle-aged (approximately 40), aged (over 55) and long-lived (roughly 88). What the work shows at the level of the full study, not this receptor alone: Observed TCR beta diversity per million T cells fell roughly linearly with age, and a significant reduction was already apparent by age around 40. Bulk unsorted PBMC profiling prevented conclusive comparison of naive and antigen-experienced compartments. Estimates of total diversity from one million sequenced T cells were regarded as lower bounds and underestimates. Compared with the aged group, more naive CD4+ T cells, fewer expanded clones and increased TCR diversity were shown by the long-lived group, suggesting age selection. The CMV infection status of donors was not known, potentially confounding age-related changes in expanded clonotypes. Observed TCR beta diversity correlated strongly with the percentage of naive T cells measured by flow cytometry.

Library creation used 5' RACE. These reads were obtained on an Illumina HiSeq 2500. A second 7 to 11 cycle PCR used a sample-barcoded 5' primer and a J-beta primer mix. Each TCR beta cDNA molecule received a unique molecular identifier from a template-switch 5' adaptor carrying 12 random nucleotides. At least 3 million CDR3-containing paired-end reads were obtained from each sample. First-strand cDNA was synthesized from all RNA with the Mint cDNA synthesis kit, primed by a TRBC-specific oligonucleotide. Following uracil-DNA glycosylase treatment, all cDNA underwent a first 18-cycle PCR with the universal primers M1SS and BC2_uni_R. In the paper's pipeline: Each sample was normalized by randomly selecting 1 million high-quality reads, each carrying a distinct molecular identifier. Reads with shared molecular identifiers were discarded instead of being binned into consensus sequences. MiTCR, set to a Q25 quality threshold and the strictest error-elimination algorithm, was used for CDR3 identification, clonotype clustering and error correction. A nonparametric unseen species model with Euler transformation was used to estimate lower-bound total TCR beta diversity. Using fastp at Q25 and MiXCR, TCRdb reprocessed the public reads and kept productive beta chains. Rows matching on CDR3 protein sequence are summarized as one entry with the most common DNA and genes. These V and J calls originate from TCRdb's pipeline instead of the authors' own analysis. This sample gives around 710,000 distinct CDR3 sequences in total; roughly 44% of them show up just once. The top ten constitute 20% to 25% of the sample.

Donors were 39 systemically healthy Caucasian individuals from Russia aged roughly 6 to 95 years. Each donor gave around 9 milliliters of peripheral blood, collected into EDTA-treated Vacutainer tubes. Ficoll-Paque density-gradient centrifugation was used to isolate PBMCs, with at least 6.5 million obtained per sample. Total RNA was extracted from PBMCs with Trizol reagent, with at least 6 micrograms obtained per sample. For every donor, an aliquot of PBMCs went through flow cytometry to measure the percentages of naive CD45RAhigh/CD27high T cells. For this clonotype: Its antigen is unknown. Within one base of it there is no much larger clone, and no base qualities were kept.

The germline V gene sets CDR1 to MDHEN and CDR2 to SYDVKM. Reading from cysteine to phenylalanine, the CDR3 counts 16 amino acids. Left in the record is the CDR3 DNA by itself, 48 bases read in frame from the first base. At the junction V is shortened by 4 bases and J by 0 bases; bases outside the gene matches: 6. Material: blood. The chain employs TRBV28 and TRBJ2-7; the junction holds 10 bases that match TRBD1. The clonotype was recovered from a woman aged 60-75 years in good health. The nucleotide sequence reads as follows: TGTGCCAGCAGTTCCGCGGGACAGGGGATCTCCTACGAGCAGTACTTC. Translated, it gives CASSSAGQGISYEQYF.